The T cell receptor (beta chain) described here comes from a study of OX40 agonist ivuxolimab in advanced cancers. Findings and caveats of the study: There were, on average, more expanded clones in CD8+ T cells than in CD4+.

Assay: immunoSEQ multiplex PCR; the TCRdb copy retains only in-frame clones and omits some. The sample yields about 65,000 clones, roughly 89% seen once. Germline V CDR1 and CDR2: SGHTA, FQGNSA. V lost 1 base to trimming and J lost 2 bases, with 14 bases between them. The CDR3 runs to 17 residues. Worth noting for this clone: Its specificity is unknown.

The clonotype comes from an adult with an advanced solid tumor such as melanoma, head and neck, liver or kidney cancer. Sequenced material: CD4+ or CD8+ T cells sorted from blood, taken in a trial of the OX40 agonist ivuxolimab. The chain uses TRBV7-2 and TRBJ2-2; tentative D call: TRBD2 (5 bases). This CDR3 reads CASSLEHWLANTGELFF. CDR3 coding DNA: TGTGCCAGCAGCTTAGAACATTGGCTAGCTAACACCGGGGAGCTGTTTTTT.